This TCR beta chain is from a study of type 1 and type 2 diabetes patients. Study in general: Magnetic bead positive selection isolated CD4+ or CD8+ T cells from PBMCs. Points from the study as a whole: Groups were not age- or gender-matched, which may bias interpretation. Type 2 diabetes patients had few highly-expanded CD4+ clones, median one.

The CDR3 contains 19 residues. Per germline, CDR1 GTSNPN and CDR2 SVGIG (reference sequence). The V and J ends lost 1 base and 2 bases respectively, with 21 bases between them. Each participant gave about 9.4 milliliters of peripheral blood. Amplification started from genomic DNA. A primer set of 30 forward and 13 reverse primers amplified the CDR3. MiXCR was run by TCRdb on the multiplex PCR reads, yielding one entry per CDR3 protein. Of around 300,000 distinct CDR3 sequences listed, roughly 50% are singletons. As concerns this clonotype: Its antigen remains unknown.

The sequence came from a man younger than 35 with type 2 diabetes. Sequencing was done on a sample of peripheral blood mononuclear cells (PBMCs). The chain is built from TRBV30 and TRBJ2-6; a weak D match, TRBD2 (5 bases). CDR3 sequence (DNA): TGTGCCTGGAGTGGGTTCGGGGAGAAGGTTCCAACTGGGGCCAACGTCCTGACTTTC. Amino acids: CAWSGFGEKVPTGANVLTF.